A single sample gave rise to the 27 T cell receptor beta chains below, sequenced in a study of control samples from healthy donors and cancer patients (dated by TCRdb to about 2020). The library relied on the immunoSEQ multiplex PCR assay. TCRdb took this table from immuneACCESS and kept in-frame rearrangements with V and J called. Such tables lack part of the clones; where checked against another copy, unresolved V genes explain under half of the gap, and the rest is unexplained. The sample table records 85,000 to 110,000 clones; 80% to 90% of these occur just once. Clones ranked in the top ten supply over 15% of the sample. The sequencing input was PBMCs. The receptors originated from a man aged 55 to 69 with lung cancer.

This clone occurred once. This chain uses TRBV14 with TRBJ1-1, with TRBD1 as a possible D gene (6 bases). The germline gives CDR1 SGHDN, CDR2 FVKESK. The V gene lost 4 bases and the J gene lost 2 bases, with 32 bases spanning the gap. This CDR3 is 21 amino acids long. CDR3 nucleotide sequence: TGTGCCAGCAGCCTGTGCACCGGGGGGTCTCAACTTTGGACAGTAAACACTGAAGCTTTCTTT. Protein sequence: CASSLCTGGSQLWTVNTEAFF.

The genes are TRBV5-1 and TRBJ1-1; D may be TRBD1 (6 bases). This CDR3 comprises 16 residues. Germline CDR1 reads SGHRS; CDR2 reads YFSETQ. Trimming shortened V by 3 bases and J by 3 bases, and 18 bases separated the two germline ends. The chain's CDR3 is CASSSRGGLGDTEAFF. DNA for the CDR3: TGCGCCAGCAGCTCCAGGGGCGGGTTGGGGGACACTGAAGCTTTCTTT.

The rearrangement uses TRBV27 and TRBJ2-7, with a weak D call TRBD2 (7 bases). CDR3 length equals 13 residues. V gave up 3 bases and J gave up 4 bases, with 10 bases separating them. The germline V gene has CDR1 MNHEY and CDR2 SMNVEV (reference sequence). The CDR3 sequence: CASSLRGGYEQYF. The DNA of the CDR3 is TGTGCCAGCAGTTTGAGGGGGGGGTACGAGCAGTACTTC.

The rearrangement links TRBV6-6 to TRBJ2-3, with D hard to call. The germline V and J ends were trimmed by 7 bases and 6 bases, with 11 bases remaining between them. The CDR3 totals 12 residues. Per germline, CDR1 MNHNY and CDR2 SVGAGI (reference sequence). The CDR3 DNA follows: TGTGCCAGCACCAACGTCGCGGATACGCAGTATTTT. This sequence encodes CASTNVADTQYF.

This chain uses TRBV4-1 with TRBJ2-7; 7 positions match TRBD2. This CDR3 spans 20 amino acids. Germline V gene lookup returns CDR1 MGHRA and CDR2 YSYEKL. J lost 3 bases, V lost 4 bases, and 24 bases had no gene match. In nucleotides, the CDR3 is TGCGCCAGCAGCCTCAGACAAGCGGGGCAGGGTTATACTGTGGGCTACGAGCAGTACTTC. As protein: CASSLRQAGQGYTVGYEQYF.

This chain uses TRBV5-1 with TRBJ1-2, with 10 bases that match TRBD1. CDR3 size: 17 residues. V trimming: 0 bases; J trimming: 4 bases; junction bases outside the gene matches: 9. Germline V gene data show CDR1 as SGHRS and CDR2 as YFSETQ. CDR3 sequence (DNA): TGCGCCAGCAGCTTGGGACAGGGGGCGCGAAAAAGCTATGGCTACACCTTC. Amino acids: CASSLGQGARKSYGYTF.

This chain links TRBV6-5 with TRBJ2-5; a weak D match, TRBD2 (6 bases). This CDR3 is 15 amino acids long. Germline loops: CDR1 MNHEY, CDR2 SVGAGI. V lost 6 bases and J 6 bases, leaving 20 bases between the germline ends. The CDR3 DNA follows: TGTGCCAGCAGCCCATACGGGAGTGGGGGGAAGACCCAGTACTTC. Protein sequence: CASSPYGSGGKTQYF.

The chain is built from TRBV14 and TRBJ1-4, with D possibly TRBD1 on 5 matching bases. The V gene lost 4 bases and the J gene lost 9 bases, with 18 bases spanning the gap. This CDR3 comprises 15 residues. Germline values: CDR1 SGHDN, CDR2 FVKESK. The chain's CDR3 is CASSPSGTQPKKLFF. Here the CDR3 DNA reads TGTGCCAGCAGCCCTTCCGGGACCCAACCCAAAAAACTGTTTTTT.

This sequence joins TRBV7-6 and TRBJ2-2, with a possible D match to TRBD1 (5 bases). The CDR3 is 14 amino acids. With 1 base removed from V and 3 bases from J, the gap between germline ends came to 6 bases. The germline V gene has CDR1 SGHVS and CDR2 FNYEAQ. The chain's CDR3 is CASSLGQYTGELFF. Written as DNA, the CDR3 is TGTGCCAGCAGCTTAGGACAGTACACCGGGGAGCTGTTTTTT.

The chain couples TRBV11-2 to TRBJ2-1; D gene ambiguous. CDR3 length: 15 residues. The germline gives CDR1 SGHAT, CDR2 FQNNGV. Trimming stripped 1 base from V and 0 bases from J, with 7 bases between. CDR3: CASSLARSSYNEQFF. CDR3 in DNA: TGTGCCAGCAGCTTAGCTAGAAGCTCCTACAATGAGCAGTTCTTC.

The genes are TRBV5-1 and TRBJ2-1; 7 bases align to TRBD1. CDR1 and CDR2 from the germline V gene are SGHRS and YFSETQ. This CDR3 comprises 15 residues. The trim removed 7 bases at V and 3 bases at J, leaving 10 bases unmatched. CDR3 residues: CASWIGTAYYNEQFF. CDR3 coding DNA: TGCGCCAGCTGGATCGGGACAGCTTACTACAATGAGCAGTTCTTC.

This clone was seen just once. The chain carries TRBV6-6 and TRBJ1-5; D call uncertain. Trimming removed 2 bases at V and 4 bases at J, with 6 bases between. Germline V gene sequence: CDR1 MNHNY, CDR2 SVGAGI (reference sequence). The CDR3 consists of 13 residues. The CDR3 protein is CASSYRGNQPQHF. CDR3 coding DNA: TGTGCCAGCAGTTACCGGGGTAATCAGCCCCAGCATTTT.

This clone was observed a single time. This chain connects TRBV7-2 to TRBJ1-5, with 12 bases matching TRBD1. The CDR3 is 16 residues long. V lost 5 bases and J lost 9; bases outside the gene matches: 11. Per the germline V gene, CDR1 is SGHTA and CDR2 is FQGNSA. In DNA, the CDR3 is TGTGCCAGCAGCCCGGCCGGGACAGGGGGCGCGGGGCCCCAGCATTTT. This codes for CASSPAGTGGAGPQHF.

CDR3 loop: CASSLASTGTETQYF. CDR3 nucleotide sequence: TGTGCCAGCAGCTTAGCGTCCACAGGGACTGAGACCCAGTACTTC. The rearrangement joins TRBV11-3 to TRBJ2-5, with D perhaps given as TRBD1 or TRBD2 (6 bases each). Trimming cost V 1 base and J 5 bases, with 14 bases left between them. The CDR3 is 15 residues long. Per the germline V gene, CDR1 is SGHNT and CDR2 is YENEEA. The variable domain in full, completed from reference TRBV11-3 and TRBJ2-5, reads EAGVVQSPRYKIIEKKQPVAFWCNPISGHNTLYWYLQNLGQGPELLIRYENEEAVDDSQLPKDRFSAERLKGVDSTLKIQPAELGDSAVYLCASSLASTGTETQYFGPGTRLLVL.

The chain has TRBV6-5 and TRBJ2-7; TRBD1 matches at 8 bases. The germline V gene encodes CDR1 MNHEY and CDR2 SVGAGI. The CDR3 loop spans 14 amino acids. The junction had 12 bases not matched to a gene; V was cut back by 5 bases and J by 9 bases. The CDR3 coding sequence is TGTGCCAGCAGTAGAGGGGCAGGGGGCACGGGGCAGTACGTC. Encoded protein: CASSRGAGGTGQYV.

The J gene is TRBJ1-1, the V gene TRBV6-5, with TRBD1 identical over 8 bases. J lost 4 bases, V lost 6 bases, and 7 bases had no gene match. This CDR3 contains 14 residues. Germline values: CDR1 MNHEY, CDR2 SVGAGI. The CDR3 spells CASSFDRGSTEAFF. The DNA of the CDR3 is TGTGCCAGCAGCTTCGACAGGGGAAGCACTGAAGCTTTCTTT.

The V call is TRBV7-9, the J call TRBJ2-7; D is perhaps TRBD1 (5 bases). The germline V and J ends were trimmed by 0 bases and 0 bases, with 9 bases remaining between them. CDR3 length: 15 amino acids. Germline loops: CDR1 SEHNR, CDR2 FQNEAQ (reference sequence). In nucleotides, the CDR3 is TGTGCCAGCAGCTTAGCAACAGGACGCTCCTACGAGCAGTACGTC. Residues: CASSLATGRSYEQYV.

The genes are TRBV24-1 and TRBJ2-3, with 14 nucleotides matching TRBD2. J was trimmed by 2 bases and V by 4 bases; bases with no gene match: 4. The CDR3 extends over 17 amino acids. The germline V gene encodes CDR1 KGHDR and CDR2 SFDVKD. The CDR3 loop reads CATSDRLAGGITDTQYF. CDR3 bases: TGTGCCACCAGTGACAGACTAGCGGGGGGGATCACAGATACGCAGTATTTT.

V gene TRBV5-6 combines with J gene TRBJ1-1, with D possibly being TRBD1 (6 bases). V was pared by 0 bases and J by 10 bases, with 13 bases between. In germline, CDR1 is SGHDT, CDR2 YYEEEE. The CDR3 has 13 residues. CDR3 amino acids: CASSLVATGGAFF. In DNA, the CDR3 is TGTGCCAGCAGCTTGGTTGCGACAGGTGGAGCTTTCTTT.

This rearrangement joins TRBV5-1 to TRBJ1-2; 11 bases are a match to TRBD1. Trimming removed 3 bases from V and 8 bases from J; junction bases left unmatched: 6. CDR3 length: 14 residues. The germline V gene has CDR1 SGHRS and CDR2 YFSETQ. The CDR3 DNA follows: TGCGCCAGCAGCTCCGGACAGGGGGCAAAAGGCTACACCTTC. Amino acid sequence: CASSSGQGAKGYTF.

The rearrangement joins TRBV5-1 to TRBJ2-7; TRBD2 might be the D (6 bases). V was clipped by 1 base and J by 9 bases, with 11 bases between them. Per germline, CDR1 SGHRS and CDR2 YFSETQ. CDR3 length equals 12 residues. The CDR3 loop is CASSLPQEGQYV. For the CDR3, the DNA is TGCGCCAGCAGCTTGCCCCAGGAGGGGCAGTACGTC.

The V call is TRBV5-1, the J call TRBJ2-2, with 12 positions matching TRBD1. This CDR3 region has 17 residues. Germline-derived CDR1 and CDR2 are SGHRS and YFSETQ. V lost 4 bases and J lost 4; bases outside the gene matches: 8. The CDR3, as DNA: TGCGCCAGCAGCAGGGGACAGGGGGCGTGGTCCACCGGGGAGCTGTTTTTT. The encoded protein is CASSRGQGAWSTGELFF.

The chain employs TRBV6-6 and TRBJ2-1; TRBD2 aligns across 8 bases. The CDR3 totals 15 residues. Trimming took 7 bases from V and 0 from J; bases not matched to a gene: 5. Germline V CDR1 and CDR2: MNHNY, SVGAGI (reference sequence). The CDR3 nucleotides are TGTGCCAGCACGGGGGGGAGCCTCTCCTACAATGAGCAGTTCTTC. It encodes CASTGGSLSYNEQFF.

The chain has TRBV5-1 and TRBJ1-5; D is unresolved. This CDR3 has 16 amino acids. Looked up from germline, CDR1 is SGHRS and CDR2 is YFSETQ. Trimming took off 2 bases at V and 2 bases at J, with 14 bases between the two ends. In nucleotides, the CDR3 is TGCGCCAGCAGCTTTGACGGGGAGCCGGGCAATCAGCCCCAGCATTTT. Its protein is CASSFDGEPGNQPQHF.

This sequence joins TRBV11-2 and TRBJ2-5, with TRBD2 identical over 11 bases. The germline V gene has CDR1 SGHAT and CDR2 FQNNGV. After removal of 5 bases from V and 4 bases from J, the junction contained 6 bases not matched to a gene. The CDR3 loop spans 15 amino acids. CDR3: CASSPRLAGTETQYF. CDR3 in DNA: TGTGCCAGCAGCCCAAGACTAGCGGGGACAGAGACCCAGTACTTC.

The rearrangement uses TRBV6-5 and TRBJ1-1; TRBD1 aligns across 8 bases. CDR3 length: 14 amino acids. The germline gives CDR1 MNHEY, CDR2 SVGAGI. The junction had 6 bases not matched to a gene; V was cut back by 5 bases and J by 4 bases. CDR3: CASSPRQGSTEAFF. Here the CDR3 DNA reads TGTGCCAGCAGTCCTCGACAGGGGAGCACTGAAGCTTTCTTT.

This clone has only one observation. This rearrangement joins TRBV9 to TRBJ2-5; 9 bases are a match to TRBD2. In germline, CDR1 is SGDLS, CDR2 YYNGEE. The CDR3 totals 15 residues. V shed 2 bases, J shed 1 base, and the junction held 3 bases outside the gene matches. CDR3 DNA sequence: TGTGCCAGCAGCGTGGGCGGGGGGGGCCAAGAGACCCAGTACTTC. It is translated as CASSVGGGGQETQYF.